One T cell receptor beta chain is described in this entry. The antigen is undetermined. The data originate from a study of cytomegalovirus exposure and HLA in healthy donors. Whole-study results and caveats: Researchers counted 164 TCR beta chains as cytomegalovirus-associated. In a later analysis, first-cohort TCR clusters were found to tend to co-occur in the 130 or so validation repertoires. Cytomegalovirus status was reportedly diagnosed by the classifier with high specificity and sensitivity.

The junction had 6 bases not matched to a gene; V was cut back by 3 bases and J by 6 bases. Germline V gives CDR1 SGHRS, CDR2 YFSETQ. This CDR3 has 14 amino acids. Data came from immunoSEQ multiplex PCR; TCRdb stores just in-frame clones and leaves some out. The data contain about 110,000 clones, approximately 95% of them singletons. Sequencing was carried out using PBMCs. J is TRBJ2-7 and V is TRBV5-1; 10 nucleotides line up with TRBD1. This receptor was identified in a woman aged 18-29 years in good health and CMV-seronegative. CDR3 sequence reads: CASSSGQGDPEQYF. In nucleotides, the CDR3 is TGCGCCAGCAGCTCCGGACAGGGGGACCCCGAGCAGTACTTC. The entire variable domain, with the rest obtained from reference TRBV5-1 and TRBJ2-7, is as follows: KAGVTQTPRYLIKTRGQQVTLSCSPISGHRSVSWYQQTPGQGLQFLFEYFSETQRNKGNFPGRFSGRQFSNSRSEMNVSTLELGDSALYLCASSSGQGDPEQYFGPGTRLTVT.